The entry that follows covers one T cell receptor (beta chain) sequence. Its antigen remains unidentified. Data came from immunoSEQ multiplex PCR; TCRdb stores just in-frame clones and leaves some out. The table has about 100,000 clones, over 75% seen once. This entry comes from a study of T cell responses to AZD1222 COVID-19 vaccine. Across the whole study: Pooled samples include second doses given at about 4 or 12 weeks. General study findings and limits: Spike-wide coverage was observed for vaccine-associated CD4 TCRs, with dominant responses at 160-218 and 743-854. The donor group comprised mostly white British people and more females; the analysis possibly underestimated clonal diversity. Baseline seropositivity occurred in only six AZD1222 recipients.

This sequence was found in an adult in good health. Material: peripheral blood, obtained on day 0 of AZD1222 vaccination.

The CDR3 DNA sequence: TGTGCCAGTAGTATTAGAGGAGCCAAAAACATTCAGTACTTC. Translation gives CASSIRGAKNIQYF. The genes are TRBV19 and TRBJ2-4; no clear D. Trimming cost V 3 bases and J 0 bases, with 6 bases left between them. CDR3 length: 14 amino acids. Germline V gives CDR1 LNHDA, CDR2 SQIVND (reference sequence).